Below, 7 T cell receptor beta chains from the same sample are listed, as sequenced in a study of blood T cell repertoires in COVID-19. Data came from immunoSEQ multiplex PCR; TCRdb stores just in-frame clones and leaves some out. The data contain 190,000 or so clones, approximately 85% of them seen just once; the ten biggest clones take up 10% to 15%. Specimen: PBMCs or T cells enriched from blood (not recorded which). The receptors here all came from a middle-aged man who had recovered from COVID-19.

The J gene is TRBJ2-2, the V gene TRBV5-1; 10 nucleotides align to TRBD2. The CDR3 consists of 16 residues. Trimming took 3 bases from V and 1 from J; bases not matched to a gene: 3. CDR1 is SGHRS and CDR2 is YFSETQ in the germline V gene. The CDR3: CASSSLAGENTGELFF. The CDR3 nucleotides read TGCGCCAGCAGCTCCCTAGCGGGAGAGAACACCGGGGAGCTGTTTTTT.

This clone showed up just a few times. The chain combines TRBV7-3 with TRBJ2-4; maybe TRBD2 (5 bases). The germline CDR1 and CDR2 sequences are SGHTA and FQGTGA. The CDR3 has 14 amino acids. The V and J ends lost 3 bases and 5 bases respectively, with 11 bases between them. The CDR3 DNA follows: TGTGCCAGCAGCTTGGGCAGAGGGCAAAACATTCAGTACTTC. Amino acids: CASSLGRGQNIQYF.

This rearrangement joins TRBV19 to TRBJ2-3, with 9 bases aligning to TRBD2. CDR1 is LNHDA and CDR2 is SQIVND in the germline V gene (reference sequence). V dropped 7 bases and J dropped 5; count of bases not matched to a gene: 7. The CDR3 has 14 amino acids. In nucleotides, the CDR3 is TGTGCCAGTAATGAAGCGGGAGGCAGAGATACGCAGTATTTT. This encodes CASNEAGGRDTQYF.

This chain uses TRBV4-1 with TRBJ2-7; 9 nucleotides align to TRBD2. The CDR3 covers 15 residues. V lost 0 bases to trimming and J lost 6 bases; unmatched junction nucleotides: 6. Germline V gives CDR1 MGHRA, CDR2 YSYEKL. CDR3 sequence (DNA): TGCGCCAGCAGCCAAGAGGAGGCACTAGCGGGCGAGCAGTACGTC. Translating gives CASSQEEALAGEQYV.

The CDR3 here is CASSPTAVRGETQYF. The CDR3 DNA reads TGCGCCAGCAGCCCAACGGCGGTTCGCGGGGAGACCCAGTACTTC. The V and J genes are TRBV5-1 and TRBJ2-5; possible D gene TRBD2, 5 bases. Germline V gene sequence: CDR1 SGHRS, CDR2 YFSETQ. CDR3 size: 15 residues. Between the trimmed V and J ends, which lost 4 bases and 5 bases, there was a span of 18 bases.

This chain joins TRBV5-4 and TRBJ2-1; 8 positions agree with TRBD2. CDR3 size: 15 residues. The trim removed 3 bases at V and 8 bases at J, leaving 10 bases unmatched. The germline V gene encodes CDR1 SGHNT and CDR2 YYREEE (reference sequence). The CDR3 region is CASSSGTSRIDEQFF. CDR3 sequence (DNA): TGTGCCAGCAGCTCGGGGACTAGTAGGATCGATGAGCAGTTCTTC.

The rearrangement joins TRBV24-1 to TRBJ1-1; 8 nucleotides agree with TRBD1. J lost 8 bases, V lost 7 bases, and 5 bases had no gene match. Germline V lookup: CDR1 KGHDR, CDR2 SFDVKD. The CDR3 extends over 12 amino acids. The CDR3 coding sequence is TGTGCCACCAGGGGTAGGGACAGGGAAGCTTTCTTT. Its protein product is CATRGRDREAFF.